This entry lists 17 T cell receptor beta chains sequenced from one sample in a study of T cell changes during pregnancy in multiple sclerosis. This table comes from immunoSEQ multiplex PCR, and its TCRdb copy is limited to in-frame clones, with some not included. This table has 70,000 to 100,000 clones, just over 90% appearing once. The specimen was peripheral blood, collected in the third trimester of pregnancy. These receptors all come from a female donor in good health, enrolled as a control in a pregnancy study.

The rearrangement uses TRBV7-9 and TRBJ1-2, with D perhaps matching TRBD1 (6 bases). The V end lost 6 bases, the J end lost 8 bases, and 25 bases lay between the germline ends. Germline lookup yields CDR1 SEHNR and CDR2 FQNEAQ (reference sequence). This CDR3 region has 16 residues. The CDR3 coding sequence is TGTGCCAGCAGACTCCCATCTTGGGGGGGCGGGGACGGCTACACCTTC. It encodes CASRLPSWGGGDGYTF.

The rearrangement links TRBV19 to TRBJ2-7, with 8 bases that match TRBD2. The CDR3 length is 14 residues. The ends lost 6 bases at V and 2 bases at J; junction bases unmatched: 6. Germline V gene lookup returns CDR1 LNHDA and CDR2 SQIVND (reference sequence). The CDR3 region is CASSIAGGPYEQYF. CDR3 bases: TGTGCCAGTAGCATTGCGGGAGGTCCCTACGAGCAGTACTTC.

The chain uses TRBV30 and TRBJ2-1, with 11 bases aligning to TRBD2. The CDR3 is 14 residues long. V shed 3 bases, J shed 8 bases, and the junction held 6 bases outside the gene matches. Germline CDR1 and CDR2: GTSNPN and SVGIG (reference sequence). CDR3 coding DNA: TGTGCCTGGAGCTTGACTAGCGGGAACGATGAGCAGTTCTTC. Translation: CAWSLTSGNDEQFF. The variable domain in full, completed from reference TRBV30 and TRBJ2-1, reads SQTIHQWPATLVQPVGSPLSLECTVEGTSNPNLYWYRQAAGRGLQLLFYSVGIGQISSEVPQNLSASRPQDRQFILSSKKLLLSDSGFYLCAWSLTSGNDEQFFGPGTRLTVL.

In its sample, this clone was seen once. V is TRBV6-6 and J is TRBJ2-3; TRBD1 matches 9 bases. V trimming: 5 bases; J trimming: 5 bases; junction bases outside the gene matches: 5. Germline CDR1 is MNHNY and CDR2 is SVGAGI (reference sequence). The CDR3 consists of 14 residues. Here the CDR3 reads CASSTLDRGDTQYF. The CDR3 DNA is TGTGCCAGCAGTACCCTGGACAGGGGAGATACGCAGTATTTT.

V and J are TRBV4-1 and TRBJ1-4, with 9 bases identical to TRBD1. CDR3 size: 16 residues. The ends lost 2 bases at V and 6 bases at J; junction bases unmatched: 7. Germline-derived CDR1 and CDR2 are MGHRA and YSYEKL. The CDR3 coding sequence is TGCGCCAGCAGCCAACACAGACAGGGGGTTGATGAAAAACTGTTTTTT. Its translation: CASSQHRQGVDEKLFF.

This clone appeared a single time. V and J are TRBV28 and TRBJ2-7, with a possible D match to TRBD2 (5 bases). In germline, CDR1 is MDHEN, CDR2 SYDVKM. V was cut by 7 bases and J by 4 bases, with 14 bases left in between. This CDR3 has 13 residues. The CDR3 sequence: CASNEGRLYEQYF. CDR3 nucleotides: TGTGCCAGCAATGAGGGTCGCCTTTACGAGCAGTACTTC.

The rearrangement links TRBV6-5 to TRBJ2-7; 13 bases align to TRBD2. The CDR3 consists of 15 residues. V was clipped by 4 bases and J by 6 bases; unmatched bases: 6. The germline CDR1 and CDR2 sequences are MNHEY and SVGAGI. The CDR3 DNA reads TGTGCCAGCAGTTGGGGACTAGCGGGGAGCACCGAGCAGTACTTC. Residues: CASSWGLAGSTEQYF.

DNA for the CDR3: TGTGCCAGCAGTTCGACCGGACTAGCGGGGGCCACAGATACGCAGTATTTT. Translated, it gives CASSSTGLAGATDTQYF. The chain employs TRBV27 and TRBJ2-3; TRBD2 matches at 13 bases. CDR3 length: 17 amino acids. Per the germline V gene, CDR1 is MNHEY and CDR2 is SMNVEV (reference sequence). V dropped 4 bases and J dropped 2; count of bases not matched to a gene: 6.

V is TRBV5-1 and J is TRBJ2-2, with 9 bases that match TRBD1. V was clipped by 4 bases and J by 4 bases; unmatched bases: 11. CDR3 length: 17 amino acids. Looked up from germline, CDR1 is SGHRS and CDR2 is YFSETQ. Written as DNA, the CDR3 is TGCGCCAGCAGCCTCCAGAGGACAGGGGCGCGCACCGGGGAGCTGTTTTTT. It is translated as CASSLQRTGARTGELFF.

This chain links TRBV5-5 with TRBJ2-2, with D uncertain. Germline CDR1 is SGHKS and CDR2 is YYEKEE (reference sequence). The CDR3 runs to 13 residues. The V gene lost 2 bases and the J gene lost 6 bases, with 8 bases spanning the gap. CDR3 DNA sequence: TGTGCCAGCAGCTTCATCAGGTCCGGGGAGCTGTTTTTT. Translation: CASSFIRSGELFF.

This clone was seen a single time. The chain carries TRBV7-9 and TRBJ2-7, with 8 bases identical to TRBD1. This CDR3 region has 15 residues. The trim removed 7 bases at V and 1 base at J, leaving 9 bases unmatched. Germline V gives CDR1 SEHNR, CDR2 FQNEAQ (reference sequence). CDR3 sequence: CASIPDRDSSYEQYF. In nucleotides, the CDR3 is TGTGCCAGCATCCCGGACAGGGATAGTTCCTACGAGCAGTACTTC.

The chain uses TRBV4-1 and TRBJ2-7; TRBD2 agrees at 8 bases. Germline CDR1 reads MGHRA; CDR2 reads YSYEKL. The CDR3 contains 13 residues. After removal of 3 bases from V and 4 bases from J, the junction contained 2 bases not matched to a gene. CDR3 DNA: TGCGCCAGCAGCCAGGGACTAGGTTACGAGCAGTACTTC. Translation: CASSQGLGYEQYF.

The sample holds one count of this clone. The J gene is TRBJ2-3, the V gene TRBV19, with TRBD2 matching over 11 bases. CDR1 is LNHDA and CDR2 is SQIVND in the germline V gene (reference sequence). The CDR3 loop spans 17 amino acids. Unmatched junction bases numbered 13, after V lost 5 bases and J lost 6 bases. CDR3 bases: TGTGCCAGTAGTCTAAAGACTAGCGGGGCCCCTAGGGATACGCAGTATTTT. It yields the protein CASSLKTSGAPRDTQYF. The whole variable domain, filled in from reference TRBV19 and TRBJ2-3, reads DGGITQSPKYLFRKEGQNVTLSCEQNLNHDAMYWYRQDPGQGLRLIYYSQIVNDFQKGDIAEGYSVSREKKESFPLTVTSAQKNPTAFYLCASSLKTSGAPRDTQYFGPGTRLTVL.

This chain links TRBV7-2 with TRBJ1-5; 7 bases fit TRBD1. The V gene's germline CDR1 is SGHTA and CDR2 FQGNSA. CDR3 length: 14 residues. V dropped 4 bases and J dropped 2; count of bases not matched to a gene: 2. CDR3: CASSSGGGNQPQHF. CDR3 nucleotide sequence: TGTGCCAGCAGCTCAGGGGGTGGCAATCAGCCCCAGCATTTT.

The gene calls are TRBV5-6 and TRBJ2-7; D perhaps matches TRBD2 (6 bases). Germline V gene sequence: CDR1 SGHDT, CDR2 YYEEEE. This CDR3 region has 16 residues. V was clipped by 0 bases and J by 3 bases, with 16 bases between them. This CDR3 reads CASSLVGPPGGYEQYF. The CDR3 DNA reads TGTGCCAGCAGCTTGGTGGGTCCACCCGGGGGCTACGAGCAGTACTTC.

J is TRBJ2-1 and V is TRBV27; TRBD2 aligns across 10 bases. V trimming: 4 bases; J trimming: 4 bases; junction bases outside the gene matches: 13. CDR3 length equals 18 residues. The V gene's germline CDR1 is MNHEY and CDR2 SMNVEV (reference sequence). Written as DNA, the CDR3 is TGTGCCAGCAGTTCACTCCCCGGACTAGCGGAGACATACAATGAGCAGTTCTTC. Residues: CASSSLPGLAETYNEQFF.

The chain combines TRBV28 with TRBJ2-7; D uncertain. Germline V gene lookup returns CDR1 MDHEN and CDR2 SYDVKM. CDR3 size: 15 residues. Trimming removed 6 bases from V and 5 bases from J, with 20 bases in between. The CDR3 DNA sequence: TGTGCCAGCAGACCGCGGATTTTGGAAACGGACGAGCAGTACTTC. The encoded protein is CASRPRILETDEQYF.